A single sample gave rise to the 24 T cell receptor beta chains below, sequenced in a study of identical twins. Via MiXCR, TCRdb re-called the 5' RACE reads, giving one row per CDR3 protein. Seen here are roughly 480,000 distinct CDR3 sequences, roughly 26% observed once, and the top ten hold 2.9%. These data are also associated with another study on T cells expressing NK-cell markers.

Sequenced: CD4+ T cells sorted from blood. The origin of the receptors is a woman between 18 and 29 years old in good health.

This clonotype showed up just a few times. CDR3 sequence (DNA): TGTGCCAGCACGGCCACACGGGATGAAAAACTGTTTTTT. This encodes CASTATRDEKLFF. This rearrangement joins TRBV10-3 to TRBJ1-4; no clear D gene. The CDR3 length is 13 residues. The V gene lost 10 bases and the J gene lost 6 bases, with 15 bases spanning the gap. Germline-derived CDR1 and CDR2 are ENHRY and SYGVKD.

The chain employs TRBV20-1 and TRBJ2-2, with D perhaps matching TRBD1 (5 bases). The CDR3 is made up of 15 amino acids. Germline V gene data show CDR1 as DFQATT and CDR2 as SNEGSKA (reference sequence). V dropped 2 bases and J dropped 2 bases, with 12 bases sitting between them. The CDR3 protein is CSARRRVGNTGELFF. The CDR3 nucleotides read TGCAGTGCTAGACGCAGGGTCGGTAACACCGGGGAGCTGTTTTTT.

This clonotype occurred a few times. The V and J genes are TRBV27 and TRBJ2-2; D might be TRBD1 (6 bases). The V end was cut by 5 bases, the J end by 0 bases, with 10 bases between. The CDR3 is made up of 15 amino acids. Germline V CDR1 and CDR2: MNHEY, SMNVEV (reference sequence). The CDR3 DNA sequence: TGTGCCAGCAGTCCGGGACACACGAACACCGGGGAGCTGTTTTTT. Translating gives CASSPGHTNTGELFF.

This sequence joins TRBV9 and TRBJ2-5; 8 nucleotides line up with TRBD1. The CDR3 consists of 16 residues. With V trimmed by 0 bases and J by 4 bases, 8 bases remained unmatched. Germline V lookup: CDR1 SGDLS, CDR2 YYNGEE. CDR3 loop: CASSVEGRGRRETQYF. CDR3 nucleotides: TGTGCCAGCAGCGTAGAGGGCAGGGGGCGACGAGAGACCCAGTACTTC.

This chain links TRBV20-1 with TRBJ2-7, with TRBD2 matching 8 bases. The germline gives CDR1 DFQATT, CDR2 SNEGSKA (reference sequence). The length of the CDR3 is 15 residues. J lost 1 base, V lost 1 base, and 6 bases had no gene match. The CDR3 spells CSARGSAGVSYEQYF. The CDR3 DNA follows: TGCAGTGCTAGAGGTTCAGCGGGAGTATCCTACGAGCAGTACTTC.

The V and J genes are TRBV5-1 and TRBJ1-2; TRBD1 agrees at 11 bases. In germline, CDR1 is SGHRS, CDR2 YFSETQ. Losses at the gene ends were 7 bases for V and 3 bases for J; bases not matched to a gene: 5. The CDR3 sequence is 14 residues long. CDR3 sequence: CASGGQGAHYGYTF. The DNA for the CDR3 is TGCGCCAGCGGCGGACAGGGGGCCCACTATGGCTACACCTTC.

The rearrangement joins TRBV20-1 to TRBJ2-5; 11 bases match TRBD1. Germline values: CDR1 DFQATT, CDR2 SNEGSKA (reference sequence). V shed 6 bases, J shed 5 bases, and the junction held 5 bases outside the gene matches. This CDR3 is built from 13 residues. This chain's CDR3 is CSAIGTGGETQYF. DNA for the CDR3: TGCAGTGCAATCGGGACAGGGGGGGAGACCCAGTACTTC.

This clonotype was detected only a few times. This chain joins TRBV11-2 and TRBJ2-7, with TRBD2 matching 11 bases. The germline gives CDR1 SGHAT, CDR2 FQNNGV. CDR3 length equals 15 residues. V lost 3 bases, J lost 7 bases, and 8 bases stayed unmatched. The DNA of the CDR3 is TGTGCCAGCAGCTTTTTGTCCCGACTAGCGGGAGAGCAGTACTTC. This gives the protein CASSFLSRLAGEQYF.

This clonotype was detected a few times. This rearrangement joins TRBV20-1 to TRBJ1-3; 10 bases agree with TRBD1. Germline-derived CDR1 and CDR2 are DFQATT and SNEGSKA (reference sequence). This CDR3 is 16 amino acids long. With V trimmed by 3 bases and J by 7 bases, 12 bases remained unmatched. The CDR3 region has the DNA TGCAGTGCTAGTGATAATCCGGGACAGGGGTGGAACACCATATATTTT. This encodes CSASDNPGQGWNTIYF.

This clonotype has ten or more counts. The J gene is TRBJ2-1, the V gene TRBV27; D remains unclear. Trimming removed 6 bases from V and 3 bases from J, with 15 bases in between. CDR3 length: 15 amino acids. Germline V gene sequence: CDR1 MNHEY, CDR2 SMNVEV (reference sequence). Here the CDR3 DNA reads TGTGCCAGCAGCCCGACCGGCAGGATCTACAATGAGCAGTTCTTC. It codes for CASSPTGRIYNEQFF.

This clonotype was observed at least ten times. The V call is TRBV3-1, the J call TRBJ2-5; unclear D gene. V lost 0 bases and J 2 bases, leaving 13 bases between the germline ends. The CDR3 has 16 amino acids. The V gene's germline CDR1 is LGHDT and CDR2 YNNKEL (reference sequence). The CDR3 nucleotides are TGTGCCAGCAGCCAAGACTTGGCTTTTTGGCAAGAGACCCAGTACTTC. Protein: CASSQDLAFWQETQYF.

This sequence joins TRBV7-2 and TRBJ2-3; D gene unclear. The CDR3 runs to 13 residues. Germline assignment: CDR1 SGHTA and CDR2 FQGNSA. V gave up 2 bases and J gave up 8 bases, with 11 bases separating them. Here the CDR3 DNA reads TGTGCCAGCAGCTTATATGACCTACCTACGCAGTATTTT. Protein product: CASSLYDLPTQYF.

The genes are TRBV27 and TRBJ2-7; D remains unclear. The CDR3 extends over 12 amino acids. V lost 5 bases to trimming and J lost 6 bases, with 11 bases between them. In germline, CDR1 is MNHEY, CDR2 SMNVEV (reference sequence). The chain's CDR3 is CASSLSMGEQYF. The CDR3 nucleotides are TGTGCCAGCAGTCTTTCCATGGGCGAGCAGTACTTC.

CDR3 region: CASSYGSGWAMEQYF. The CDR3 DNA is TGTGCCAGCAGTTACGGGAGCGGATGGGCTATGGAGCAGTACTTC. V usage is TRBV6-2 or TRBV6-3 and J usage is TRBJ2-7; a possible D gene is TRBD2 (5 bases). V was trimmed by 2 bases and J by 7 bases, leaving 18 bases between them. Germline-derived CDR1 and CDR2 are MNHEY and SVGEGT. The CDR3 has 15 amino acids.

The chain joins TRBV9 to TRBJ2-1; D is perhaps TRBD2 (6 bases). CDR1 is SGDLS, CDR2 YYNGEE, per germline. The V end lost 7 bases, the J end lost 6 bases, and 14 bases lay between the germline ends. The CDR3 sequence is 13 residues long. CDR3 sequence reads: CASGRWEPNEQFF. DNA for the CDR3: TGTGCCAGCGGGAGGTGGGAGCCCAATGAGCAGTTCTTC.

This rearrangement joins TRBV19 to TRBJ2-2; 7 bases match TRBD1. The V gene end was trimmed by 8 bases and the J gene end by 5 bases; junction bases not matched to a gene: 8. Germline values: CDR1 LNHDA, CDR2 SQIVND (reference sequence). This CDR3 contains 14 residues. The CDR3 DNA follows: TGTGCCAGTCTCCGGACAGGTCTGACCGGGGAGCTGTTTTTT. Its translation is CASLRTGLTGELFF.

This chain connects TRBV11-2 to TRBJ2-5, with D possibly being TRBD2 (5 bases). Trimming took 4 bases from V and 4 from J, leaving 19 bases between them. The length of the CDR3 is 16 residues. The germline V gene has CDR1 SGHAT and CDR2 FQNNGV. The CDR3 protein is CASSSTGAARGETQYF. The CDR3 DNA sequence: TGTGCCAGCAGCTCCACCGGCGCGGCTCGGGGAGAGACCCAGTACTTC.

This clonotype was counted a few times. CDR3 region: CASSFFFSRGGEQFF. The CDR3 region has the DNA TGCGCCAGCAGCTTCTTTTTTTCGCGGGGAGGTGAGCAGTTCTTC. This chain links TRBV5-1 with TRBJ2-1; D may be TRBD2 (6 bases). Trimming removed 2 bases from V and 9 bases from J, with 18 bases in between. The CDR3 contains 15 residues. Germline lookup yields CDR1 SGHRS and CDR2 YFSETQ. The full variable domain, completed using reference TRBV5-1 and TRBJ2-1, is KAGVTQTPRYLIKTRGQQVTLSCSPISGHRSVSWYQQTPGQGLQFLFEYFSETQRNKGNFPGRFSGRQFSNSRSEMNVSTLELGDSALYLCASSFFFSRGGEQFFGPGTRLTVL.

This clonotype was seen a handful of times. The chain carries TRBV24-1 and TRBJ2-1, with 9 bases matching TRBD1. J lost 10 bases, V lost 3 bases, and 6 bases had no gene match. Looked up from germline, CDR1 is KGHDR and CDR2 is SFDVKD. The CDR3 spans 14 residues. DNA of the CDR3: TGTGCCACCAGTGATCCAGGACAGGGGAGGGAGCAGTTCTTC. Amino acid sequence: CATSDPGQGREQFF.

The gene calls are TRBV24-1 and TRBJ2-1; TRBD2 might be the D (7 bases). Deletions cut 3 bases from V and 4 bases from J, with 15 bases between. This CDR3 has 16 residues. Germline-derived CDR1 and CDR2 are KGHDR and SFDVKD. In DNA, the CDR3 is TGTGCCACCAGTGATAACAACGGGGGGCGTTACAATGAGCAGTTCTTC. Amino acid sequence: CATSDNNGGRYNEQFF.

This chain links TRBV2 with TRBJ1-2; no firm D call. In germline, CDR1 is SNHLY, CDR2 FYNNEI. The CDR3 runs to 13 residues. In DNA form, the CDR3 reads TGTCTGGGGTGGCGTCCGGCTAACTATGGCTACACCTTC. Translation: CLGWRPANYGYTF.

The table lists this clonotype with a few counts. V usage is TRBV6-1 and J usage is TRBJ1-1; D is undetermined. Germline CDR1 is MNHNS and CDR2 is SASEGT. V was pared by 5 bases and J by 2 bases, with 21 bases between. CDR3 length: 17 amino acids. DNA of the CDR3: TGTGCCAGCAGTCCTCCCGTAGGATTGATTATAAACACTGAAGCTTTCTTT. This translates into CASSPPVGLIINTEAFF.

This clonotype was detected only a few times. The chain recombines TRBV6-2 or TRBV6-3 with TRBJ2-1; tentative D call: TRBD1 (6 bases). This CDR3 is built from 12 residues. Trimming stripped 6 bases from V and 10 bases from J, with 13 bases between. Germline V gene sequence: CDR1 MNHEY, CDR2 SVGEGT. The CDR3 bases are TGTGCCAGCAGCCTCAGGGGTCACGAGCAGTTCTTC. Residues: CASSLRGHEQFF.

This chain joins TRBV27 and TRBJ2-1; D remains unclear. The CDR3 totals 12 residues. The V and J ends lost 2 bases and 12 bases respectively, with 11 bases between them. From germline, CDR1 is MNHEY and CDR2 SMNVEV (reference sequence). CDR3 sequence (DNA): TGTGCCAGCAGTTTAGAAGGGATCAGGCAGTTCTTC. Its translation is CASSLEGIRQFF.